These T cell receptor beta chains were read from a single sample in a study of graft-versus-host responses after intestinal transplantation. Measured with immunoSEQ multiplex PCR; TCRdb has only the in-frame clones, and not every one. The table records 62,000 or so clones, about 90% of them present only once. Specimen: PBMCs, collected 26 days after transplant. These receptor sequences come from a human patient who received an intestinal transplant, so some T cells may come from the graft donor. Both conserved end residues are part of each CDR3. A D gene is named only where the DNA matches it firmly. Only part of the rows carry a size: once, few, many, or a class if the clone is expanded.

15 | few | TRBJ2-7 | TRBV5-4 | TRBD1 | CASSSDPTGTYEQYF | TGTGCCAGCAGCTCGGACCCGACAGGGACCTACGAGCAGTACTTC
13 | - | TRBJ2-7 | TRBV7-3 | - | CASSSARGFEQYF | TGTGCCAGCAGCTCCGCCAGGGGATTCGAGCAGTACTTC
14 | once | TRBJ2-2 | TRBV7-8 | - | CASSPGVVHGELFF | TGTGCCAGCAGCCCGGGTGTAGTGCACGGGGAGCTGTTTTTT
14 | - | TRBJ2-1 | TRBV27 | - | CASSLFRLNNEQFF | TGTGCCAGCAGTTTATTCAGGCTCAACAATGAGCAGTTCTTC
14 | - | TRBJ2-3 | TRBV28 | - | CASSDQLPTDTQYF | TGTGCCAGCAGTGATCAACTACCCACAGATACGCAGTATTTT
13 | once | TRBJ2-7 | TRBV6-5 | - | CASIGGTSYEQYF | TGTGCCAGCATAGGAGGGACGAGCTACGAGCAGTACTTC
15 | once | TRBJ2-2 | TRBV5-1 | TRBD2 | CASSPGTTNTGELFF | TGCGCCAGCAGCCCCGGGACTACTAACACCGGGGAGCTGTTTTTT
17 | - | TRBJ2-3 | TRBV19 | TRBD1 | CASSGTGVLYFTDTQYF | TGTGCCAGTAGTGGGACAGGCGTCCTATACTTCACAGATACGCAGTATTTT
13 | - | TRBJ1-2 | TRBV29-1 | - | CSVEAPTPYGYTF | TGCAGCGTTGAAGCTCCAACTCCCTATGGCTACACCTTC
13 | - | TRBJ1-5 | TRBV6-1 | - | CASSVMRNQPQHF | TGTGCCAGCAGTGTTATGCGAAATCAGCCCCAGCATTTT
14 | - | TRBJ1-1 | TRBV28 | TRBD1 | CASSISQGDTEAFF | TGTGCCAGCAGTATATCACAGGGGGACACTGAAGCTTTCTTT
16 | - | TRBJ2-2 | TRBV10-1 | TRBD2 | CASSPAGTSGTGELFF | TGCGCCAGCAGCCCCGCCGGGACTAGCGGCACCGGGGAGCTGTTTTTT
16 | - | TRBJ1-6 | TRBV4-1 | TRBD1 | CASSQETGAENSPLHF | TGCGCCAGCAGCCAGGAAACAGGGGCGGAAAATTCACCCCTCCACTTT
14 | - | TRBJ2-3 | TRBV27 | - | CASTPLASTDTQYF | TGTGCCAGCACCCCTCTAGCGAGCACAGATACGCAGTATTTT
18 | - | TRBJ1-4 | TRBV5-1 | TRBD1 | CASSRTGGGLATNEKLFF | TGCGCCAGCAGCCGCACAGGGGGCGGATTAGCAACTAATGAAAAACTGTTTTTT
14 | - | TRBJ1-1 | TRBV6-6 | - | CASSYRQKVSEAFF | TGTGCCAGCAGTTACCGACAGAAAGTCTCTGAAGCTTTCTTT
13 | once | TRBJ1-2 | TRBV28 | - | CASSIRGLYGYTF | TGTGCCAGCAGTATCCGGGGTCTATATGGCTACACCTTC
14 | - | TRBJ1-2 | TRBV21-1 | - | CASSNPSPNYGYTF | TGTGCCAGCAGCAACCCTAGCCCTAACTATGGCTACACCTTC
16 | - | TRBJ2-1 | TRBV25-1 | TRBD2 | CASSHTSGVTYNEQFF | TGTGCCAGCAGTCACACTAGCGGGGTGACCTACAATGAGCAGTTCTTC
15 | - | TRBJ1-5 | TRBV19 | - | CASSIPDTFNQPQHF | TGTGCCAGTAGTATTCCTGACACATTCAATCAGCCCCAGCATTTT
15 | - | TRBJ2-3 | TRBV6-5 | TRBD2 | CASRAASGGTDTQYF | TGTGCCAGCAGGGCCGCTAGCGGGGGCACAGATACGCAGTATTTT
13 | - | TRBJ1-2 | TRBV28 | - | CASNRQLSYGYTF | TGTGCCAGCAACAGACAGTTGAGTTATGGCTACACCTTC
17 | - | TRBJ2-6 | TRBV7-6 | TRBD1 | CASSGDRGKTGANVLTF | TGTGCCAGCAGCGGGGACAGGGGGAAGACTGGGGCCAACGTCCTGACTTTC
15 | - | TRBJ2-3 | TRBV5-4 | TRBD1 | CASSYRGVSTDTQYF | TGTGCCAGCAGCTACAGGGGAGTTAGCACAGATACGCAGTATTTT
10 | - | TRBJ1-6 | TRBV6-6 | - | CASGPGPLHF | TGTGCCAGCGGGCCAGGGCCCCTCCACTTT
16 | - | TRBJ2-3 | TRBV6-4 | - | CASSEELAHGTDTQYF | TGTGCCAGCAGTGAAGAGTTAGCGCATGGTACAGATACGCAGTATTTT
14 | - | TRBJ2-7 | TRBV7-6 | TRBD1 | CASSLGGQGYEQYF | TGTGCCAGCAGCTTAGGGGGACAGGGATACGAGCAGTACTTC
16 | - | TRBJ1-6 | TRBV28 | TRBD1 | CASSSLSTGADSPLHF | TGTGCCAGCAGTAGCCTTTCGACAGGGGCTGACTCACCCCTCCACTTT
17 | - | TRBJ2-3 | TRBV12-5 | TRBD2 | CASGFVAGELATDTQYF | TGTGCTAGTGGTTTCGTGGCGGGGGAACTCGCCACAGATACGCAGTATTTT
16 | - | TRBJ2-1 | TRBV28 | TRBD1 | CASSLRSGQETNEQFF | TGTGCCAGCAGTTTAAGGTCGGGACAGGAGACCAATGAGCAGTTCTTC
12 | - | TRBJ1-1 | TRBV4-1 | TRBD1 | CASSQADREAFF | TGCGCCAGCAGCCAAGCGGACAGGGAAGCTTTCTTT
15 | - | TRBJ1-2 | TRBV27 | - | CASSLYGGSDYGYTF | TGTGCCAGCAGTTTATACGGGGGTAGCGACTATGGCTACACCTTC
15 | - | TRBJ2-1 | TRBV5-7 | - | CASSFVGGGTVGQFF | TGTGCCAGCAGCTTTGTGGGGGGAGGTACGGTGGGGCAGTTCTTC
19 | - | TRBJ2-2 | TRBV4-3 | TRBD2 | CASSQDGGSGVLSTGELFF | TGCGCCAGCAGCCAAGATGGGGGAAGCGGGGTTTTATCCACCGGGGAGCTGTTTTTT
15 | - | TRBJ1-4 | TRBV7-8 | TRBD1 | CASRGQGSTNEKLFF | TGTGCCAGCAGGGGACAGGGATCAACTAATGAAAAACTGTTTTTT
15 | - | TRBJ2-7 | TRBV6-1 | TRBD1 | CASSALGTGAGEQYF | TGTGCCAGCAGTGCGCTCGGGACAGGGGCTGGGGAGCAGTACTTC
15 | once | TRBJ2-3 | TRBV7-3 | TRBD2 | CASSFLAGGRDTQYF | TGTGCCAGCAGCTTTTTAGCGGGGGGCCGAGATACGCAGTATTTT
18 | once | TRBJ2-5 | TRBV28 | TRBD2 | CASSLIFQLAGKKETQYF | TGTGCCAGCAGTTTAATTTTTCAATTAGCGGGGAAGAAAGAGACCCAGTACTTC
16 | - | TRBJ1-4 | TRBV27 | - | CASSSNSVGTNEKLFF | TGTGCCAGCAGTTCTAATTCGGTCGGAACTAATGAAAAACTGTTTTTT
12 | - | TRBJ1-5 | TRBV7-9 | - | CASSSLNQPQHF | TGTGCCAGCAGCTCGTTAAATCAGCCCCAGCATTTT
14 | - | TRBJ1-6 | TRBV6-5 | - | CASRDSSYNSPLHF | TGTGCCAGCAGGGACAGCTCCTATAATTCACCCCTCCACTTT